This T cell receptor beta chain was identified in a study of T-cell reconstitution after alpha-beta-depleted transplantation in children. Study outcomes and limitations: About two months after transplant, alpha-beta T cells reportedly came from several hundred expanded graft clones. Fresh T-cell production supplied most of the T-cell counts and diversity seen one year after transplant. Surviving recipient cells, namely T cells and thymic progenitors, were the source of high day-60 TCRbeta diversity in some patients.

The CDR3 loop spans 10 amino acids. This sample's TCRbeta library carried unique molecular identifier barcodes. One entry per CDR3 protein, called by TCRdb with MiXCR from the PCR reads. The profile shows 250,000 to 300,000 distinct CDR3 sequences, about 9.9% of them singletons. Comment on this clonotype: As yet, its antigen is unknown.

Sequenced material: peripheral blood, taken 180 days after TCRalphabeta/CD19-depleted stem cell transplant. The chain joins TRBV1 to TRBJ2-1. TRBV1 is annotated as a pseudogene. The sequence was obtained from a male patient between 2 and 10 years old who had a stem cell transplant for chronic granulomatous disease, so the T cells may come from the graft donor. Here the CDR3 reads CTNTDNEQFF. CDR3 in DNA: TGCACCAATACGGACAATGAGCAGTTCTTC.